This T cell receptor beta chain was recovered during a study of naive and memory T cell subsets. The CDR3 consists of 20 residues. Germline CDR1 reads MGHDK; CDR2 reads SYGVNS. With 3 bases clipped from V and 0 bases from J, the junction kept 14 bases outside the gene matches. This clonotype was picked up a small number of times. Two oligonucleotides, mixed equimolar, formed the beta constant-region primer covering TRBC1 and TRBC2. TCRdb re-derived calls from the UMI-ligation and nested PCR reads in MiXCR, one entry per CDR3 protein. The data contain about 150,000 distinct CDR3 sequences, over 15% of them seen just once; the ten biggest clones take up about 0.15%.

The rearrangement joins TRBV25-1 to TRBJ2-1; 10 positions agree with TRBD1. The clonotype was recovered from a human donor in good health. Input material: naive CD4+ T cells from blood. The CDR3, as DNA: TGTGCCAGCAGTGACCCACCCAGGGGGACAGGGGCGAGCTCCTACAATGAGCAGTTCTTC. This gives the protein CASSDPPRGTGASSYNEQFF.